The clone carrying this T cell receptor beta chain has just one count. The antigen remains unidentified. The data are from a study of OX40 agonist ivuxolimab in advanced cancers. Across the whole study: Participants, roughly 80% male, averaged roughly 59 years of age, ranging from roughly 23 to 90. The study, taken as a whole, reports: Determination of antigen specificity was not performed for the expanded peripheral T cells. CD8+ T cells were the subset that, on average, had more expanded clones than CD4+.

The CDR3 spans 15 residues. Germline-derived CDR1 and CDR2 are SGHTS and YDEGEE. V lost 4 bases, J lost 4 bases, and 17 bases lay in between. Assay: immunoSEQ multiplex PCR; the TCRdb copy retains only in-frame clones and omits some. The sample contains around 67,000 clones, roughly 84% of which appear only once. Peripheral blood came from all dose cohorts at three timepoints. Material: CD4+ or CD8+ T cells sorted from blood, obtained in a trial of the OX40 agonist ivuxolimab. The chain links TRBV5-8 to TRBJ1-2; D perhaps matches TRBD1 (5 bases). The sequence derives from an adult with an advanced solid tumor such as melanoma, head and neck, liver or kidney cancer. DNA for the CDR3: TGTGCCAGCAGCCGTCCTGGGGGATCTAGCTATGGCTACACCTTC. Translation: CASSRPGGSSYGYTF.